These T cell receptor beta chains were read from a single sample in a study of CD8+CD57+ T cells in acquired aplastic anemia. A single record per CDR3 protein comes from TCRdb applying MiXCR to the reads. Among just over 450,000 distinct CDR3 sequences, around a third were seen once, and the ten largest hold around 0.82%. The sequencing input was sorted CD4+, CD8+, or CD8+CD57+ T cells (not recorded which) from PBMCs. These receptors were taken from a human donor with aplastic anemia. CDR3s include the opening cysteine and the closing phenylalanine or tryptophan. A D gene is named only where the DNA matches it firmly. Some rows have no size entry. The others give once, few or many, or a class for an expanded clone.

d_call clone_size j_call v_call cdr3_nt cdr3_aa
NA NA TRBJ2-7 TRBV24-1 TGTGCCACCAAAAAAGCGGGCCCGTCCTACGAGCAGTACTTC CATKKAGPSYEQYF
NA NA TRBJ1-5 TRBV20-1 TGCAGTGCTAGAGATGGTTTTGGAGCGGATCAGCCCCAGCATTTT CSARDGFGADQPQHF
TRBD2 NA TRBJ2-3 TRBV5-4 TGTGCCAGCAGCCTGGACGGCGGGGGAACCACAGATACGCAGTATTTT CASSLDGGGTTDTQYF
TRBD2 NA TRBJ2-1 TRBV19 TGTGCCAGTAAAGGACTAGCGGGAGGGCCTATTTATGAGCAGTTCTTC CASKGLAGGPIYEQFF
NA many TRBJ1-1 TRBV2 TGTGCCAGCAGTGATCAGGTCCTCACTGAAGCTTTCTTT CASSDQVLTEAFF
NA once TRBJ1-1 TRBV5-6 TGTGCCAGCAGCTTGTCCGGGTCGATGAACACTGAAGCTTTCTTT CASSLSGSMNTEAFF
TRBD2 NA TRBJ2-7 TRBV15 TGTGCCACCAGCAGAGGGACTAGCGGGAGGCCCTACGAGCAGTACTTC CATSRGTSGRPYEQYF
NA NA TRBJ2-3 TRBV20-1 TGCAGTGCTACGCCTAGCGTGACTAGCACAGATACGCAGTATTTT CSATPSVTSTDTQYF
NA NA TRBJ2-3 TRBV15 TGTGCCACCAGCAGAGATACAGCAGACGGGACACGCACAGATACGCAGTATTTT CATSRDTADGTRTDTQYF
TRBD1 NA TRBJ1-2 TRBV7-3 TGTGCCAGCAGCGTAGAGACAGGGCTGATGGGCTACACCTTC CASSVETGLMGYTF
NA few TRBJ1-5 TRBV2 TGTGCCAGCAGCCCCGATTGGGTCCCGGGTCAGCCCCAGCATTTT CASSPDWVPGQPQHF
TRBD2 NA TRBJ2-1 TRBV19 TGTGCCAGTAGTACCGGTAGCGGGGGGTTCCTCAGAGAGCAGTTCTTC CASSTGSGGFLREQFF
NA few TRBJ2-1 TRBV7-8 TGTGCCAGCAGGGTCACACGCCAGGCCAATCTCAATGAGCAGTTCTTC CASRVTRQANLNEQFF
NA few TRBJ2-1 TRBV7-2 TGTGCCAGCAAAGTAGTATCAGCGGCGTACAATGAGCAGTTCTTC CASKVVSAAYNEQFF
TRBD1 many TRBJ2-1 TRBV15 TGTGCCACCAGCAGGGACAGGGGCTCCTACAATGAGCAGTTCTTC CATSRDRGSYNEQFF
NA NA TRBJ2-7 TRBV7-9 TGTGCCAGCAGCTTAGGTGGTCTCCTCTACGAGCAGTACTTC CASSLGGLLYEQYF
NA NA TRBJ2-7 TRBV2 TGTGCCAGCTCACCCTGGGAGGTCGGGCAGACCTACGAGCAGTACTTC CASSPWEVGQTYEQYF
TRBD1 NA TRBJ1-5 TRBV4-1 TGCGCCAGCAGCCAACCTCAACAGGGGAATCAGCCCCAGCATTTT CASSQPQQGNQPQHF
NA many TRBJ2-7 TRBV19 TGTGCCAGTAGTACGCAGACTTCCTACGAGCAGTACTTC CASSTQTSYEQYF
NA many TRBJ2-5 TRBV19 TGTGCCAGTAGTACCTCCGGTGTTGGTCAAGAGACCCAGTACTTC CASSTSGVGQETQYF
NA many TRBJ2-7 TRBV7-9 TGTGCCAGCAGCTGGGCAGAGGCAGAAATGCAGCAGTACTTC CASSWAEAEMQQYF
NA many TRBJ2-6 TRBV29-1 TGCAGCGTATCGACAGCTACGAGCTCTGGGGCCAACGTCCTGACTTTC CSVSTATSSGANVLTF
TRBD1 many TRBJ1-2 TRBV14 TGTGCCAGCAGCCCGCGGACAGGGGCCAACTATGGCTACACCTTC CASSPRTGANYGYTF
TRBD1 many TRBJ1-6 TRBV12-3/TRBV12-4 TGTGCCAGCAGCATGACAGGGGCAAGCGCTCCCCTCCACTTT CASSMTGASAPLHF
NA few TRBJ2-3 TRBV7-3 TGTGCCAGCAGTCAAAATTCCGGGGCCACAGATACGCAGTATTTT CASSQNSGATDTQYF
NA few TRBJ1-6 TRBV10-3 TGTGCCAGCACCCAACTAGGGGGAGGCTCCTATAATTCACCCCTCCACTTT CASTQLGGGSYNSPLHF
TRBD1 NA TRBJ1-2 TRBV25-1 TGTGCCAGCAGTGCCGGAACAGGGGTAGAAGGGGGCTACACCTTC CASSAGTGVEGGYTF
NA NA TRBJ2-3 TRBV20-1 TGCAGTGCTAGATGGTCTAGGGGGGCCGATACGCAGTATTTT CSARWSRGADTQYF
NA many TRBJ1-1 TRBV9 TGTGCCAGCAGCTCAGCCCAGGGGTACACTGAAGCTTTCTTT CASSSAQGYTEAFF
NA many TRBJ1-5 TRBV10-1 TGCGCCAGCAGTGAGCACGGGGTAGGGCAGCCCCAGCATTTT CASSEHGVGQPQHF
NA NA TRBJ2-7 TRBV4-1 TGCGCCAGCAGCCCTACTCTGTCCTACGAGCAGCACTTC CASSPTLSYEQHF